This TCR beta chain appears in the sequencing data of a study of low-dose radiotherapy and immunotherapy resistance in tumors. Trimming stripped 6 bases from V and 1 base from J, with 12 bases between. This CDR3 has 15 amino acids. This clonotype was detected many times. The time point here: after trial treatment. Treatment given: LDRT plus nivolumab, ipilimumab, low-dose cyclophosphamide and aspirin (RACIN trial). TRAV- and TRBV-specific primers were used for first-strand cDNA, which covered alpha and beta chains. With a V-primer adapter and a constant-region primer, TCRs were amplified for around 21 PCR cycles. TCRdb analysed the reads with MiXCR anew, one entry per CDR3 protein. Of approximately 80,000 distinct CDR3 sequences in the sample, around 17% were seen once.

This material consisted of PBMCs, taken after low-dose radiotherapy plus immunotherapy. This receptor was obtained from a male donor with prostate cancer. V usage is TRBV12-3 or TRBV12-4 and J usage is TRBJ2-2; tentatively, D is TRBD2 (6 bases). The CDR3 DNA reads as TGTGCCAGCAGACGGGACTTCTTGAACACCGGGGAGCTGTTTTTT. It translates to CASRRDFLNTGELFF.